A single T cell receptor (beta chain) is shown here with its context. Produced via immunoSEQ multiplex PCR; TCRdb's table is partial and in-frame only. Among around 51,000 clones listed, about 86% were seen once. The V end lost 0 bases, the J end lost 4 bases, and 7 bases lay between the germline ends. This CDR3 has 14 amino acids. Germline V CDR1 and CDR2: MGHRA, YSYEKL. The sample is drawn from a study of T cell clones after liver transplantation. The wider study: TCRbeta sequencing after a pre-transplant mixed lymphocyte reaction identified graft-donor-reactive clones, later tracked in post-transplant blood. As an antigen-independent comparator, third-party-reactive TCRbeta sequences came from pre-transplant mixed lymphocyte reactions. Blood was drawn pre-transplant, before withdrawal, and after full or failed withdrawal.

This clonotype was sampled from a human patient who received a liver transplant. T cells may partly derive from the graft donor. Specimen: CD8+ T cells from blood, collected 12 months after liver transplant. The V and J genes are TRBV4-1 and TRBJ1-5; D is ambiguous. CDR3 sequence reads: CASSQDNRNQPQHF. The CDR3 DNA reads as TGCGCCAGCAGCCAAGACAACAGAAATCAGCCCCAGCATTTT.